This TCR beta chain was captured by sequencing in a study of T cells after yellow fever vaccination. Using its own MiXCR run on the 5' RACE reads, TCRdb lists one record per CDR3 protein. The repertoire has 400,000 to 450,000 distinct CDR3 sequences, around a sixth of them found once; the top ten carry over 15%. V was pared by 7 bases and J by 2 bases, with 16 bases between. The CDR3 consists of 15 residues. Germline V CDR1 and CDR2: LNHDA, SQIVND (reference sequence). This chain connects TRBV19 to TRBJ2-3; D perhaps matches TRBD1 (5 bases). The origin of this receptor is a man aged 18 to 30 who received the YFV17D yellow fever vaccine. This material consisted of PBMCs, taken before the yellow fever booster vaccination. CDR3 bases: TGTGCCAGTAATCAGGGCAGGGTCCTCACAGATACGCAGTATTTT. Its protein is CASNQGRVLTDTQYF.